A selection of T cell receptor beta chains follows, all from one sample in a study of cytomegalovirus exposure and HLA in healthy donors. Clones were sequenced by immunoSEQ multiplex PCR, and TCRdb holds only the in-frame ones, with some missing. The sample includes about 220,000 clones, roughly 88% seen only once; the top ten take over 11%. Sequencing was performed on PBMCs. The receptors come from a woman in her 30s in good health and CMV-seropositive. CDR3s include the opening cysteine and the closing phenylalanine or tryptophan. The D gene is left open where the match is weak. Clone size is stated in some rows and not others, as once, few, many or a class when expanded.

clone_size	v_call	d_call	j_call	cdr3_length	cdr3_aa	cdr3_nt
NA	TRBV27	NA	TRBJ1-4	14	CASSLAGAEEKLFF	TGTGCCAGCAGTTTGGCGGGGGCGGAGGAAAAACTGTTTTTT
NA	TRBV27	NA	TRBJ1-2	15	CASSFAGQLNYGYTF	TGTGCCAGCAGTTTTGCGGGACAACTTAACTATGGCTACACCTTC
NA	TRBV5-1	NA	TRBJ2-1	16	CASATTGGFSYNEQFF	TGCGCCAGCGCTACAACAGGCGGTTTCTCCTACAATGAGCAGTTCTTC
NA	TRBV10-3	NA	TRBJ1-5	14	CAISEEGGNQPQHF	TGTGCCATCAGTGAGGAGGGGGGCAATCAGCCCCAGCATTTT
NA	TRBV11-3	TRBD1	TRBJ1-1	18	CASSLDAPRTGTDTEAFF	TGTGCCAGCAGCTTAGATGCCCCTAGGACAGGGACGGACACTGAAGCTTTCTTT
NA	TRBV27	TRBD2	TRBJ2-3	14	CASSLSTSPDTQYF	TGTGCCAGCAGTTTATCGACTAGCCCAGATACGCAGTATTTT
NA	TRBV14	NA	TRBJ1-1	15	CASSQESSGRVEAFF	TGTGCCAGCAGCCAAGAAAGCTCAGGGCGCGTTGAAGCTTTCTTT
NA	TRBV6-1	TRBD2	TRBJ2-3	18	CASSEWTSGSGSTDTQYF	TGTGCCAGCAGTGAATGGACTAGCGGGAGTGGAAGCACAGATACGCAGTATTTT
once	TRBV7-9	NA	TRBJ2-5	12	CASSFPPGPQYF	TGTGCCAGCAGCTTCCCGCCCGGACCCCAGTACTTC
NA	TRBV6-5	NA	TRBJ2-7	12	CASSPLAYEQYF	TGTGCCAGCAGTCCTTTGGCCTACGAGCAGTACTTC
NA	TRBV5-1	NA	TRBJ2-3	15	CASSLTGSSTDTQYF	TGCGCCAGCAGCTTGACAGGGTCTTCCACAGATACGCAGTATTTT